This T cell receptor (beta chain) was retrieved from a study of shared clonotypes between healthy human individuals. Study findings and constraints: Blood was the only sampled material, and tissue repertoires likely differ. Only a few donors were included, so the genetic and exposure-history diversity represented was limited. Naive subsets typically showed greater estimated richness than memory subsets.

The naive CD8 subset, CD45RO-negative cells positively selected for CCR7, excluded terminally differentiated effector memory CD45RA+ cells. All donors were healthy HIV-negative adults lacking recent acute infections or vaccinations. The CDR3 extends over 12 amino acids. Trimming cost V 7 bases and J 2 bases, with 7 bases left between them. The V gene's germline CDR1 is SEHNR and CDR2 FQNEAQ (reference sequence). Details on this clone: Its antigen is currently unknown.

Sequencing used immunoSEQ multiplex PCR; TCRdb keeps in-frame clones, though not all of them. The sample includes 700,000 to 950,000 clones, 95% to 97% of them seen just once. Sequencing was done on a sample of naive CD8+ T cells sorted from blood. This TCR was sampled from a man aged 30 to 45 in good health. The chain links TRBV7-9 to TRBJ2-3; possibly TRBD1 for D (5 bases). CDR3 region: CASTQVTDTQYF. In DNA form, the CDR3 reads TGTGCCAGCACACAGGTCACAGATACGCAGTATTTT.